Sequencing of this T cell receptor (beta chain) was carried out in a study of T cell changes during pregnancy in multiple sclerosis. This table comes from immunoSEQ multiplex PCR, and its TCRdb copy is limited to in-frame clones, with some not included. Of 20,000 to 25,000 clones detected, around 90% appear once; the ten largest clones hold approximately 5%. Germline V gene sequence: CDR1 LNHNV, CDR2 YYDKDF (reference sequence). V lost 6 bases to trimming and J lost 4 bases, with 16 bases between them. The CDR3 consists of 15 residues. This chain connects TRBV15 to TRBJ1-5; D might be TRBD1 (6 bases). This sequence originates from a female donor in good health, enrolled as a control in a pregnancy study. The specimen comprised CD8+ T cells from peripheral blood mononuclear cells, sampled in the second trimester of pregnancy. The CDR3 DNA sequence: TGTGCCACCAGTGATACGGGACAACTAAATCAGCCCCAGCATTTT. It yields the protein CATSDTGQLNQPQHF.